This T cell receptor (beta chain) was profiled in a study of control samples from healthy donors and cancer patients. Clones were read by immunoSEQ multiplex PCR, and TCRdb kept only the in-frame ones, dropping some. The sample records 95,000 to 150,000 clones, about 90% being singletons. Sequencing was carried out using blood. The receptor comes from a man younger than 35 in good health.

The CDR3 DNA is TGCGCCAGCAGTGAAAGTAGCAATCAGCCCCAGCATTTT. This encodes CASSESSNQPQHF. This sequence joins TRBV10-1 and TRBJ1-5; D is unresolved. The CDR3 covers 13 residues. Trimming cost V 3 bases and J 0 bases, with 3 bases left between them. From germline, CDR1 is WNHNN and CDR2 SYGVQD (reference sequence).